The 32 T cell receptor beta chains presented below share a single source sample, sequenced in a study of blood T cell repertoires in COVID-19. Data came from immunoSEQ multiplex PCR; TCRdb stores just in-frame clones and leaves some out. Of about 98,000 clones in the sample, approximately 80% were seen once. Sequences were obtained from peripheral blood. Source of these receptors: a man aged 60-69 years with acute or convalescent COVID-19.

The sample holds a few counts of this clone. The V gene is TRBV7-9, the J gene TRBJ2-7, with 7 bases aligning to TRBD1. Germline V gene lookup returns CDR1 SEHNR and CDR2 FQNEAQ (reference sequence). This CDR3 is built from 11 residues. Trimming at V came to 8 bases and at J to 2 bases, leaving 0 bases not matched to a gene. CDR3 in DNA: TGTGCCAGCGGACAGGCCTACGAGCAGTACGTC. Its translation: CASGQAYEQYV.

The chain employs TRBV5-1 and TRBJ2-5; 7 nucleotides align to TRBD1. Germline V lookup: CDR1 SGHRS, CDR2 YFSETQ. V trimming: 2 bases; J trimming: 2 bases; junction bases outside the gene matches: 3. The CDR3 is made up of 14 amino acids. The CDR3 bases are TGCGCCAGCAGCTTACAGGGGTATCAAGAGACCCAGTACTTC. Protein product: CASSLQGYQETQYF.

The chain combines TRBV30 with TRBJ1-1; a weak D match, TRBD1 (6 bases). V lost 0 bases to trimming and J lost 3 bases, with 11 bases between them. The CDR3 length is 14 residues. Germline V gene lookup returns CDR1 GTSNPN and CDR2 SVGIG (reference sequence). CDR3 nucleotides: TGTGCCTGGAGTGTAAGGGGGGGGGACACTGAAGCTTTCTTT. Translated: CAWSVRGGDTEAFF.

The V gene is TRBV2, the J gene TRBJ1-1; no clear D gene. This CDR3 comprises 14 residues. V lost 0 bases to trimming and J lost 4 bases, with 9 bases between them. Germline V gene sequence: CDR1 SNHLY, CDR2 FYNNEI. The CDR3 DNA reads TGTGCCAGCAGTGAAGCAGGCGGGAGCACTGAAGCTTTCTTT. Protein product: CASSEAGGSTEAFF.

This clone was seen many times. V usage is TRBV21-1 and J usage is TRBJ1-5; TRBD1, the table's D call, was not compared with the DNA. TRBV21-1 constitutes a pseudogene. CDR3 length: 13 amino acids. In DNA, the CDR3 is TGTGCCAGCAGCAAAGTACAGAATCAGCCCCAGCATTTT. Its translation is CASSKVQNQPQHF.

In its sample, this clone ranks as medium-sized. The V call is TRBV24-1, the J call TRBJ2-2; 9 nucleotides match TRBD1. The J segment lost 7 bases and the V segment lost 3 bases, leaving 5 bases of the junction unmatched. The germline CDR1 and CDR2 sequences are KGHDR and SFDVKD. The CDR3 spans 15 residues. The CDR3 nucleotides read TGTGCCACCAGTGATGTCACAGGGGGCATCGGGGAGCTGTTTTTT. Amino acids: CATSDVTGGIGELFF.

V and J are TRBV18 and TRBJ2-7; 7 bases map to TRBD1. Germline-derived CDR1 and CDR2 are KGHSH and LQKENI. J lost 3 bases, V lost 4 bases, and 9 bases had no gene match. The CDR3 is made up of 15 amino acids. CDR3 region: CASSQGTASVYEQYV. The CDR3 nucleotides read TGTGCCAGCTCACAAGGGACAGCGAGCGTCTACGAGCAGTACGTC.

The rearrangement links TRBV7-6 to TRBJ2-1, with 10 bases identical to TRBD2. The CDR3 is made up of 16 amino acids. Losses at the gene ends were 0 bases for V and 9 bases for J; bases not matched to a gene: 8. The germline gives CDR1 SGHVS, CDR2 FNYEAQ. CDR3 sequence: CASSLAPGTSATEQFF. For the CDR3, the DNA is TGTGCCAGCAGCTTAGCGCCTGGGACTAGCGCGACTGAGCAGTTCTTC.

This sequence joins TRBV7-2 and TRBJ2-5; a weak D match, TRBD2 (5 bases). V shed 5 bases and J shed 2 bases, with 12 bases lying between them. Per germline, CDR1 SGHTA and CDR2 FQGNSA. The CDR3 has 14 amino acids. Here the CDR3 reads CASSPPGNQETQYF. CDR3 coding DNA: TGTGCCAGCAGCCCGCCGGGGAATCAAGAGACCCAGTACTTC. Full variable domain (outside the CDR3, taken from reference TRBV7-2 and TRBJ2-5): GAGVSQSPSNKVTEKGKDVELRCDPISGHTALYWYRQSLGQGLEFLIYFQGNSAPDKSGLPSDRFSAERTGGSVSTLTIQRTQQEDSAVYLCASSPPGNQETQYFGPGTRLLVL.

V gene TRBV18 combines with J gene TRBJ2-2; D possibly corresponds to TRBD1 (6 bases). CDR1 is KGHSH and CDR2 is LQKENI in the germline V gene. This CDR3 has 15 residues. Trimming stripped 5 bases from V and 9 bases from J, with 19 bases between. The CDR3 region has the DNA TGTGCCAGCTCATCCAGACAGGCGGACTTTAGGGAGCTGTTTTTT. Residues: CASSSRQADFRELFF.

The chain combines TRBV12-3 or TRBV12-4 with TRBJ1-1; unclear D gene. This CDR3 comprises 12 residues. The V and J ends lost 6 bases and 11 bases respectively, with 16 bases between them. Here the CDR3 DNA reads TGTGCCAGCAGCCCAAATTTATCGGTGGCTTTCTTT. This codes for CASSPNLSVAFF.

The chain employs TRBV7-3 and TRBJ1-5, with a weak D call TRBD1 (5 bases). CDR1 SGHTA and CDR2 FQGTGA come from the germline V gene. V lost 5 bases to trimming and J lost 3 bases, with 14 bases between them. The CDR3 runs 15 residues. The CDR3 DNA follows: TGTGCCAGCAGCCTTAACGGGGGATTCAATCAGCCCCAGCATTTT. Its translation: CASSLNGGFNQPQHF.

V gene TRBV29-1 combines with J gene TRBJ1-2; 8 bases map to TRBD1. CDR1 SQVTM and CDR2 ANQGSEA come from the germline V gene. This CDR3 is 14 amino acids long. V shed 6 bases and J 5 bases; nucleotides not matched to a gene: 11. The CDR3 DNA reads TGCAGCGTAGCGACAGGGGAAAGGGGATATGGCTACACCTTC. This sequence encodes CSVATGERGYGYTF. Using reference TRBV29-1 and TRBJ1-2 for the parts outside the CDR3, the full variable domain is SAVISQKPSRDICQRGTSLTIQCQVDSQVTMMFWYRQQPGQSLTLIATANQGSEATYESGFVIDKFPISRPNLTFSTLTVSNMSPEDSSIYLCSVATGERGYGYTFGSGTRLTVV.

The chain recombines TRBV6-5 with TRBJ1-1; possibly TRBD1 for D (5 bases). V was clipped by 5 bases and J by 11 bases, with 15 bases between them. The CDR3 is 12 amino acids. Germline V CDR1 and CDR2: MNHEY, SVGAGI. The CDR3 reads CASSPRAEGAFF. Written as DNA, the CDR3 is TGTGCCAGCAGTCCCCGGGCGGAGGGGGCTTTCTTT.

The chain links TRBV18 to TRBJ2-1, with D unresolved. Per the germline V gene, CDR1 is KGHSH and CDR2 is LQKENI. The germline V and J ends were trimmed by 0 bases and 8 bases, with 14 bases remaining between them. The CDR3 length is 15 residues. DNA of the CDR3: TGTGCCAGCTCACCACCGTCCGGTCTCATGGATGAGCAGTTCTTC. Its translation is CASSPPSGLMDEQFF.

V gene TRBV30 combines with J gene TRBJ1-1; D is uncertain. Deletions cut 5 bases from V and 1 base from J, with 11 bases between. The CDR3 totals 13 residues. CDR1 and CDR2 (germline): GTSNPN, SVGIG (reference sequence). CDR3 bases: TGTGCCTGGCGACAAGGAGGGAACACTGAAGCTTTCTTT. This translates into CAWRQGGNTEAFF.

The chain uses TRBV7-7 and TRBJ2-2; D might be TRBD1 (6 bases). Germline V gene lookup returns CDR1 SSHAT and CDR2 FNYEAQ (reference sequence). The CDR3 totals 15 residues. V was cut by 4 bases and J by 1 base, with 10 bases left in between. The CDR3 is CASSSGQLNTGELFF. The CDR3 coding sequence is TGTGCCAGCAGCTCCGGACAGTTGAACACCGGGGAGCTGTTTTTT.

This clone was seen only once. CDR3 sequence reads: CASREREEQPQHF. CDR3 nucleotides: TGTGCCAGCAGAGAAAGGGAGGAGCAGCCCCAGCATTTT. V usage is TRBV2 and J usage is TRBJ1-5; no reliable D call. Germline V CDR1 and CDR2: SNHLY, FYNNEI. The CDR3 has 13 residues. Between the trimmed V and J ends, which lost 6 bases and 7 bases, there was a span of 13 bases.

The CDR3: CASSEQGASGYGYTF. In DNA, the CDR3 is TGTGCCAGCAGCGAGCAGGGGGCTTCTGGCTATGGCTACACCTTC. V is TRBV7-3 and J is TRBJ1-2; the match to TRBD1 covers 8 bases. Germline lookup yields CDR1 SGHTA and CDR2 FQGTGA. After removal of 5 bases from V and 4 bases from J, the junction contained 9 bases not matched to a gene. The CDR3 is 15 amino acids.

Only a few counts were recorded for this clone. V is TRBV6-5 and J is TRBJ1-1, with D possibly TRBD1 on 6 matching bases. Germline lookup yields CDR1 MNHEY and CDR2 SVGAGI. Trimming shortened V by 5 bases and J by 1 base, and 11 bases separated the two germline ends. This CDR3 spans 14 amino acids. The CDR3 loop is CASSKTGQNTEAFF. The CDR3 DNA reads as TGTGCCAGCAGTAAGACAGGACAGAACACTGAAGCTTTCTTT.

This rearrangement joins TRBV24-1 to TRBJ1-1; TRBD1 might be the D (5 bases). CDR1 is KGHDR, CDR2 SFDVKD, per germline. V lost 7 bases and J 1 base, leaving 12 bases between the germline ends. The CDR3 has 14 amino acids. CDR3 bases: TGTGCCACCAGGGTGGGCCAGGGGAACACTGAAGCTTTCTTT. Its protein is CATRVGQGNTEAFF.

This clone was counted a single time. V usage is TRBV7-6 and J usage is TRBJ2-2; perhaps TRBD1 as D (6 bases). V was shortened by 1 base and J by 1 base, with 13 bases between the two germline ends. CDR1 SGHVS and CDR2 FNYEAQ come from the germline V gene. This CDR3 contains 17 residues. CDR3 coding DNA: TGTGCCAGCAGCTTAGAGGGGGTCAACTGGAACACCGGGGAGCTGTTTTTT. Encoded protein: CASSLEGVNWNTGELFF. The entire variable domain, with the rest obtained from reference TRBV7-6 and TRBJ2-2, is as follows: GAGVSQSPRYKVTKRGQDVALRCDPISGHVSLYWYRQALGQGPEFLTYFNYEAQQDKSGLPNDRFSAERPEGSISTLTIQRTEQRDSAMYRCASSLEGVNWNTGELFFGEGSRLTVL.

This clone was seen a handful of times. V is TRBV7-8 and J is TRBJ2-7; TRBD1 might be the D (6 bases). Germline V lookup: CDR1 SGHVS, CDR2 FQNEAQ. The CDR3 runs to 13 residues. V shed 8 bases and J shed 1 base, with 12 bases lying between them. The CDR3 sequence is CASRGHKSYEQYF. The CDR3 DNA is TGTGCCAGCCGGGGACACAAGTCCTACGAGCAGTACTTC.

This chain joins TRBV9 and TRBJ1-2; perhaps TRBD1 as D (6 bases). Germline assignment: CDR1 SGDLS and CDR2 YYNGEE. CDR3 length: 14 residues. Trimming left V 0 bases short and J 4 bases short, with 10 bases between. Written as DNA, the CDR3 is TGTGCCAGCAGCGTAGGACAGGCGGCCTATGGCTACACCTTC. Protein sequence: CASSVGQAAYGYTF.

The rearrangement uses TRBV3-1 (or the pseudogene TRBV3-2) and TRBJ2-3; TRBD2 is a possible D gene (6 bases). CDR3 length: 15 amino acids. Germline V gene data show CDR1 as LGHDT and CDR2 as YNNKEL (reference sequence). The V end was cut by 4 bases, the J end by 1 base, with 12 bases between. CDR3 loop: CASSLASGRTDTQYF. CDR3 coding DNA: TGTGCCAGCAGCCTCGCGAGCGGGCGCACAGATACGCAGTATTTT.

This chain joins TRBV10-1 and TRBJ2-3; the match to TRBD2 covers 8 bases. The CDR3 runs 15 residues. The V and J ends lost 6 bases and 1 base, in that order; junction bases with no gene match: 6. Germline-derived CDR1 and CDR2 are WNHNN and SYGVQD (reference sequence). The CDR3 loop is CASSVAGSGTDTQYF. The CDR3 DNA sequence: TGCGCCAGCAGCGTAGCGGGGTCTGGCACAGATACGCAGTATTTT.

The J gene is TRBJ1-2, the V gene TRBV10-3; perhaps TRBD1 as D (6 bases). Between the trimmed V and J ends, which lost 6 bases and 0 bases, there was a span of 11 bases. The CDR3 extends over 14 amino acids. Germline V lookup: CDR1 ENHRY, CDR2 SYGVKD. This CDR3 is CAIRGTPSNYGYTF. CDR3 sequence (DNA): TGTGCCATCAGGGGGACACCTTCTAACTATGGCTACACCTTC.

This chain connects TRBV3-1 (or the pseudogene TRBV3-2) to TRBJ1-1; possible D gene TRBD1, 6 bases. CDR1 is LGHDT, CDR2 YNNKEL, per germline (reference sequence). Trimming pared 4 bases from V and 3 bases from J, leaving 15 bases between. This CDR3 has 15 residues. Here the CDR3 reads CASSRRGGGDTEAFF. The DNA of the CDR3 is TGTGCCAGCAGCCGGCGCGGGGGGGGCGACACTGAAGCTTTCTTT.

The rearrangement joins TRBV30 to TRBJ2-1; 9 nucleotides line up with TRBD2. The CDR3 loop spans 15 amino acids. The ends lost 2 bases at V and 4 bases at J; junction bases unmatched: 6. CDR1 is GTSNPN and CDR2 is SVGIG in the germline V gene (reference sequence). The CDR3 DNA reads TGTGCCTGGAGTCTGACTAGCGGACTTTACAATGAGCAGTTCTTC. It is translated as CAWSLTSGLYNEQFF. The variable domain in full, completed from reference TRBV30 and TRBJ2-1, reads SQTIHQWPATLVQPVGSPLSLECTVEGTSNPNLYWYRQAAGRGLQLLFYSVGIGQISSEVPQNLSASRPQDRQFILSSKKLLLSDSGFYLCAWSLTSGLYNEQFFGPGTRLTVL.

The chain is built from TRBV27 and TRBJ2-7, with D perhaps TRBD1 (6 bases). Deletions cut 5 bases from V and 3 bases from J, with 14 bases between. CDR1 and CDR2 (germline): MNHEY, SMNVEV (reference sequence). This CDR3 has 14 residues. The CDR3 region has the DNA TGTGCCAGCAGTATCAAGGACAGTCGCTACGAGCAGTACTTC. Translating gives CASSIKDSRYEQYF.

V gene TRBV5-1 combines with J gene TRBJ1-4; D gene unclear. Trimming stripped 0 bases from V and 5 bases from J, with 11 bases between. The CDR3 is 15 amino acids. The germline gives CDR1 SGHRS, CDR2 YFSETQ. CDR3 region: CASSLDAGGNEKLFF. CDR3 coding DNA: TGCGCCAGCAGCTTGGATGCAGGAGGGAATGAAAAACTGTTTTTT.

The chain combines TRBV6-2 or TRBV6-3 with TRBJ2-2, with D maybe TRBD1 (6 bases). CDR3 size: 14 residues. The V end was cut by 4 bases, the J end by 4 bases, with 10 bases between. Germline V gene sequence: CDR1 MNHEY, CDR2 SVGEGT. CDR3 sequence reads: CASSFGTSTGELFF. The CDR3 nucleotides read TGTGCCAGCAGTTTTGGGACATCCACCGGGGAGCTGTTTTTT.